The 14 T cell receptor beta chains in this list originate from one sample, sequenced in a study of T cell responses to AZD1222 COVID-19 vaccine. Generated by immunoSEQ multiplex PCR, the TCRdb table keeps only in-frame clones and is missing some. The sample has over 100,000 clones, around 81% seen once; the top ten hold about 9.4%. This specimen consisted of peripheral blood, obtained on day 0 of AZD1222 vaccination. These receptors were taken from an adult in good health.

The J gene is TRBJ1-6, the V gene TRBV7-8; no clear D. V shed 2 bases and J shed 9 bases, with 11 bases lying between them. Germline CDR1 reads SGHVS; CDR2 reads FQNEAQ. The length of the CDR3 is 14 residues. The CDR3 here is CASSLPASGSPLHF. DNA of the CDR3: TGTGCCAGCAGCTTACCCGCCTCGGGTTCACCCCTCCACTTT.

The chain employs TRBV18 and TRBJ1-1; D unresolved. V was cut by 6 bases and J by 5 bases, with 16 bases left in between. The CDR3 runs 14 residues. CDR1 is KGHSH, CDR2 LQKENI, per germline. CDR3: CASSSGGELTEAFF. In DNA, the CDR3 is TGTGCCAGCTCCTCGGGAGGAGAATTAACTGAAGCTTTCTTT.

The CDR3 DNA reads as TGTGCCAGCAGCTCTCGGAGCAATCAGCCCCAGCATTTT. Translating it yields CASSSRSNQPQHF. The J gene is TRBJ1-5, the V gene TRBV7-8; D not resolved. The germline gives CDR1 SGHVS, CDR2 FQNEAQ. CDR3 length equals 13 residues. V gave up 4 bases and J gave up 1 base, with 5 bases separating them.

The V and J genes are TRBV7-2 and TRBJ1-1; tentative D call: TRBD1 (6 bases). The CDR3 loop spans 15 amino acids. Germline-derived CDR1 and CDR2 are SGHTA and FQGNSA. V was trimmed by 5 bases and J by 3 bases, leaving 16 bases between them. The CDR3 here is CASSDLGALYTEAFF. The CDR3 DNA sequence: TGTGCCAGCAGCGACTTGGGGGCCCTCTACACTGAAGCTTTCTTT.

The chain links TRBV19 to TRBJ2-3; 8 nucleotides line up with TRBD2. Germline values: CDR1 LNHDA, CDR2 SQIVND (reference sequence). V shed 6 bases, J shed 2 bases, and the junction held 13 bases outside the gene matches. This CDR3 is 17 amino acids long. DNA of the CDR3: TGTGCCAGTAGCCGTTCGGGGCTAGCGGGCCCCACAGATACGCAGTATTTT. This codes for CASSRSGLAGPTDTQYF. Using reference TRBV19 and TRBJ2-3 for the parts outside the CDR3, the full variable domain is DGGITQSPKYLFRKEGQNVTLSCEQNLNHDAMYWYRQDPGQGLRLIYYSQIVNDFQKGDIAEGYSVSREKKESFPLTVTSAQKNPTAFYLCASSRSGLAGPTDTQYFGPGTRLTVL.

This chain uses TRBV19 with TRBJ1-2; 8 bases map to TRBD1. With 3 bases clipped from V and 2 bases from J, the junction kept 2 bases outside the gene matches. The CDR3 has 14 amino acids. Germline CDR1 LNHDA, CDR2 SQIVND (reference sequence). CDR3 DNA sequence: TGTGCCAGTAGTATCAACAGGGGGAACTATGGCTACACCTTC. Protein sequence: CASSINRGNYGYTF.

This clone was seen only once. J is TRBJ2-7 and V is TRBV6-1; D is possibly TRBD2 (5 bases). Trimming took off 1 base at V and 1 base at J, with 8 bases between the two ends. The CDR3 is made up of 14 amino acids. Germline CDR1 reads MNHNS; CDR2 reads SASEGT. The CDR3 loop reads CASSEGGGSYEQYF. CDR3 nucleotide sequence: TGTGCCAGCAGTGAAGGAGGAGGTTCCTACGAGCAGTACTTC.

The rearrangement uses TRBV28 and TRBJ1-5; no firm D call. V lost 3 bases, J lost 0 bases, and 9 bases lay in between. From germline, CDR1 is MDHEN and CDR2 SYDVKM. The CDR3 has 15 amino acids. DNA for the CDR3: TGTGCCAGCAGTTTTGCCAGGTTTAGCAATCAGCCCCAGCATTTT. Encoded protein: CASSFARFSNQPQHF.

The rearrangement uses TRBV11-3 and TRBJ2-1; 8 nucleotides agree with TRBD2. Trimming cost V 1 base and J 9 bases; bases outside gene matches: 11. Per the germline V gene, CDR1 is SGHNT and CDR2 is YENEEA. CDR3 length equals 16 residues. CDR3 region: CASSLGVGGGLGEQFF. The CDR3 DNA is TGTGCCAGCAGCTTAGGGGTCGGCGGGGGGCTTGGTGAGCAGTTCTTC.

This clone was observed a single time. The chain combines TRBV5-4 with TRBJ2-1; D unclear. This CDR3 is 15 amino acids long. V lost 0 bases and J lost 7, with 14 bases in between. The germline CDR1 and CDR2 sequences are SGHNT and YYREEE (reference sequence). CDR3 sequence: CASSLEQVNVNEQFF. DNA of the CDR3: TGTGCCAGCAGCTTGGAGCAGGTAAATGTGAATGAGCAGTTCTTC. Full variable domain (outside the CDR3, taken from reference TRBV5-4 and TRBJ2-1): ETGVTQSPTHLIKTRGQQVTLRCSSQSGHNTVSWYQQALGQGPQFIFQYYREEENGRGNFPPRFSGLQFPNYSSELNVNALELDDSALYLCASSLEQVNVNEQFFGPGTRLTVL.

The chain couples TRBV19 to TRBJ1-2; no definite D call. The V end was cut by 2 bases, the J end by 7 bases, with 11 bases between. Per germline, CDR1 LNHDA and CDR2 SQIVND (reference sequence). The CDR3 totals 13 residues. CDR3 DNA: TGTGCCAGTAGTATAAGGCAGTTCGGTGGCTACACCTTC. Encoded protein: CASSIRQFGGYTF.

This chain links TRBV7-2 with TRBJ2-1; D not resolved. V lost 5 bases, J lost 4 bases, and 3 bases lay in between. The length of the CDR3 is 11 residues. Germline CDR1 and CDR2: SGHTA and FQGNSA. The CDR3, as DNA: TGTGCCAGCAGCCCTTACAATGAGCAGTTCTTC. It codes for CASSPYNEQFF.

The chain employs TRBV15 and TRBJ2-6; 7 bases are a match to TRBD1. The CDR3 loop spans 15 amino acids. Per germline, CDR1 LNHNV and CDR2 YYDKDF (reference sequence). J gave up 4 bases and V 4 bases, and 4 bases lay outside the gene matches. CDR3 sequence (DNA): TGTGCCACCAGCAACAGGGGTACCGGGGCCAACGTCCTGACTTTC. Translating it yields CATSNRGTGANVLTF.

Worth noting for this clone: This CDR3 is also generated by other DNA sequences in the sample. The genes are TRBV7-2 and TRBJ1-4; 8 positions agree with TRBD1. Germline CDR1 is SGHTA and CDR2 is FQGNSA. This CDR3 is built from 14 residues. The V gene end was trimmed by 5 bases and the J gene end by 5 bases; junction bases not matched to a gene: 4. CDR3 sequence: CASSPRTGNEKLFF. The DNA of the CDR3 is TGTGCCAGCAGCCCCCGGACAGGGAATGAAAAACTGTTTTTT.